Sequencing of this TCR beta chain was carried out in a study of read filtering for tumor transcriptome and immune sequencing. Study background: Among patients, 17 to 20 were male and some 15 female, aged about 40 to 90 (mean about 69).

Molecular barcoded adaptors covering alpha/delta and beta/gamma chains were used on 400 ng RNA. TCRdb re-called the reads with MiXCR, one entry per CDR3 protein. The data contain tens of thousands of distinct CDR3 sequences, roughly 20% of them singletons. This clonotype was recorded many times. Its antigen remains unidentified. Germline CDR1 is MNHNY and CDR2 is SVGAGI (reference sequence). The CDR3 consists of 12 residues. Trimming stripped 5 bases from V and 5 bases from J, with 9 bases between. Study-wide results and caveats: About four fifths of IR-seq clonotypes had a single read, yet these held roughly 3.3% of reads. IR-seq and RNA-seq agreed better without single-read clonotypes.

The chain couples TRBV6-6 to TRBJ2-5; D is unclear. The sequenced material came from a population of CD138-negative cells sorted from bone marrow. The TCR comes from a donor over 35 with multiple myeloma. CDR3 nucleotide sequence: TGTGCCAGCAGTGAAGGTTTGGAGACCCAGTACTTC. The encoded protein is CASSEGLETQYF.